Listed below are T cell receptor beta chains from one sample, sequenced in a study of blood T cell repertoires in COVID-19. TCRdb keeps only in-frame clones here, not all; method: immunoSEQ multiplex PCR. The data contain roughly 350,000 clones, about nine tenths of them singletons. Sequenced: peripheral blood. The receptors originated from a woman in her sixties or seventies with COVID-19, enrolled during active disease. Each CDR3 is given with its conserved first and last residue. The order of the fields is D gene, J gene, V gene, clone size, CDR3 DNA, CDR3 protein. D genes are given only for firm matches. For some rows the clone size is stated as once, few or many, or as a class when expanded; others skip it.

d_gene: NA
j_gene: TRBJ2-5
v_gene: TRBV6-1
abundance: NA
CDR3nt: TGTGCCAGCAGTGAACCTTGGACAGTACAAGAGACCCAGTACTTC
CDR3aa: CASSEPWTVQETQYF

d_gene: NA
j_gene: TRBJ1-2
v_gene: TRBV29-1
abundance: NA
CDR3nt: TGCAGCGTTACCAGGGCGAACTATGGCTACACCTTC
CDR3aa: CSVTRANYGYTF

d_gene: NA
j_gene: TRBJ1-2
v_gene: TRBV28
abundance: NA
CDR3nt: TGTGCCAGCACCCAGGAGGGAGGGGCCTTTTATAACTATGGCTACACCTTC
CDR3aa: CASTQEGGAFYNYGYTF

d_gene: TRBD1
j_gene: TRBJ1-1
v_gene: TRBV6-6
abundance: NA
CDR3nt: TGTGCCAGCACCAGGGACAGGCGGAACACTGAAGCTTTCTTT
CDR3aa: CASTRDRRNTEAFF

d_gene: TRBD1
j_gene: TRBJ2-5
v_gene: TRBV3-1/TRBV3-2
abundance: NA
CDR3nt: TGTGCCAGCAGCCCTATGGGACAGGGGGCTCTAGAGACCCAGTACTTC
CDR3aa: CASSPMGQGALETQYF

d_gene: TRBD1
j_gene: TRBJ2-7
v_gene: TRBV7-2
abundance: NA
CDR3nt: TGTGCCAGCAGCCCTCGACAGGGGGCCTACGAGCAGTACTTC
CDR3aa: CASSPRQGAYEQYF

d_gene: NA
j_gene: TRBJ2-3
v_gene: TRBV27
abundance: NA
CDR3nt: TGTGCCAGCAGTTTAGCCGCCGGAGGTCCAGATACGCAGTATTTT
CDR3aa: CASSLAAGGPDTQYF

d_gene: NA
j_gene: TRBJ2-2
v_gene: TRBV19
abundance: NA
CDR3nt: TGTGCCAGTAGTATTTCTGGGTGGACTTCTTCCGGGGAGCTGTTTTTT
CDR3aa: CASSISGWTSSGELFF

d_gene: NA
j_gene: TRBJ2-2
v_gene: TRBV18
abundance: NA
CDR3nt: TGTGCCAGCTCACCAGCGGGGATAGGAACCGGGGAGCTGTTTTTT
CDR3aa: CASSPAGIGTGELFF

d_gene: TRBD1
j_gene: TRBJ1-2
v_gene: TRBV27
abundance: NA
CDR3nt: TGTGCCAGCAGTTTCGACAGGGCGGATGGCTACACCTTC
CDR3aa: CASSFDRADGYTF

d_gene: NA
j_gene: TRBJ1-2
v_gene: TRBV18
abundance: few
CDR3nt: TGTGCCAGCTCACCGTATACAGAAAACTATGGCTACACCTTC
CDR3aa: CASSPYTENYGYTF

d_gene: TRBD1
j_gene: TRBJ1-2
v_gene: TRBV25-1
abundance: NA
CDR3nt: TGTGCCAGCAGTGAATTGGGGGACAGAGGGGGGCCCTACTACACCTTC
CDR3aa: CASSELGDRGGPYYTF

d_gene: NA
j_gene: TRBJ1-2
v_gene: TRBV4-3
abundance: few
CDR3nt: TGCGCCAGCAGCCGTGGGACGGGACTCTATGGCTACACCTTC
CDR3aa: CASSRGTGLYGYTF

d_gene: TRBD2
j_gene: TRBJ2-5
v_gene: TRBV28
abundance: NA
CDR3nt: TGTGCCAGCAGTTTGACTAGCGGGGCACAAGAGACCCAGTACTTC
CDR3aa: CASSLTSGAQETQYF

d_gene: TRBD1
j_gene: TRBJ1-1
v_gene: TRBV28
abundance: NA
CDR3nt: TGTGCCAGCAGTTTGGCAGGGGGACTAGCTTTCTTT
CDR3aa: CASSLAGGLAFF

d_gene: NA
j_gene: TRBJ2-1
v_gene: TRBV2
abundance: NA
CDR3nt: TGTGCCAGCCTTCAAGGACTCTCCGGCCGGGGTGAGCAGTTCTTC
CDR3aa: CASLQGLSGRGEQFF

d_gene: NA
j_gene: TRBJ1-1
v_gene: TRBV29-1
abundance: NA
CDR3nt: TGCAGCGTTGTTCCTTTCTACAGGGCTGGTGAAGCTTTCTTT
CDR3aa: CSVVPFYRAGEAFF

d_gene: NA
j_gene: TRBJ1-2
v_gene: TRBV9
abundance: once
CDR3nt: TGTGCCAGCAGCACAGAACCGACCCCGAACTATGGCTACACCTTC
CDR3aa: CASSTEPTPNYGYTF

d_gene: TRBD1
j_gene: TRBJ1-3
v_gene: TRBV27
abundance: NA
CDR3nt: TGTGCCAGCAGTTCGGGACAGCGTCGATCGGGAAACACCATATATTTT
CDR3aa: CASSSGQRRSGNTIYF

d_gene: TRBD1
j_gene: TRBJ1-6
v_gene: TRBV19
abundance: few
CDR3nt: TGTGCCAGTAGTTCGAGACAGGGTAATTCACCCCTCCACTTT
CDR3aa: CASSSRQGNSPLHF

d_gene: TRBD2
j_gene: TRBJ2-3
v_gene: TRBV5-1
abundance: NA
CDR3nt: TGCGCCAGCAGCTTGGCCGCACTAGCGGGGACAGATACGCAGTATTTT
CDR3aa: CASSLAALAGTDTQYF

d_gene: NA
j_gene: TRBJ1-2
v_gene: TRBV2
abundance: NA
CDR3nt: TGTGCCAGCAGTGAAAGGGGCAGAGAGGTAGGGGGCTACACCTTC
CDR3aa: CASSERGREVGGYTF

d_gene: TRBD2
j_gene: TRBJ2-5
v_gene: TRBV5-1
abundance: NA
CDR3nt: TGCGCCAGCAGCTCCGGACTAGCGGGAGGGGAGACCCAGTACTTC
CDR3aa: CASSSGLAGGETQYF

d_gene: NA
j_gene: TRBJ1-1
v_gene: TRBV10-3
abundance: NA
CDR3nt: TGTGCCATCAGTGGGGAGGTAGATGGCACTGAAGCTTTCTTT
CDR3aa: CAISGEVDGTEAFF